The rows below give T cell receptor beta chains drawn from one sample of a study of blood T cell repertoires in COVID-19. Sequencing used immunoSEQ multiplex PCR; TCRdb keeps in-frame clones, though not all of them. The table lists 45,000 or so clones, about 88% of them singletons, with roughly 16% in the top ten. The sample comprised peripheral blood. Receptors originate from a man between 65 and 80 years old with active COVID-19. Both conserved end residues are trimmed from each CDR3. A D gene is named only where the DNA matches it firmly.

J | V | D | CDR3
TRBJ2-2 | TRBV15 | NA | ATSRDAENTGELF
TRBJ1-4 | TRBV4-3 | NA | ASSHKRGGEDEKLF
TRBJ1-2 | TRBV28 | NA | ASSQGGIYGYT
TRBJ2-3 | TRBV6-4 | TRBD2 | ASSVAGADTQY
TRBJ1-2 | TRBV5-8 | TRBD1 | ASSKGQVGPYGYT
TRBJ2-3 | TRBV19 | TRBD2 | ASSSQRGGTDTQY
TRBJ1-2 | TRBV11-2 | TRBD1 | ASSFIEGAGGYT
TRBJ2-5 | TRBV10-1 | TRBD1 | ASSVGTGETQY
TRBJ1-5 | TRBV19 | NA | ASKQGSNQPQH
TRBJ2-3 | TRBV19 | NA | ASSILYTDTQY
TRBJ2-1 | TRBV4-3 | NA | ASSRNEYNEQF
TRBJ2-7 | TRBV5-1 | TRBD1 | ASTGTASGISYEQY
TRBJ2-5 | TRBV19 | TRBD1 | ASSWTGKETQY
TRBJ2-3 | TRBV7-9 | TRBD1 | ASSFFQGADTQY
TRBJ2-1 | TRBV24-1 | NA | ATSDGVPEKNEQF
TRBJ2-3 | TRBV3-1/TRBV3-2 | NA | ASSQDRADTQY
TRBJ2-5 | TRBV4-1 | NA | ASSQQGVPQETQY
TRBJ2-7 | TRBV27 | TRBD2 | ASSSTRAGELTEQY
TRBJ2-7 | TRBV2 | TRBD1 | ASRPGQRDYVQY
TRBJ1-6 | TRBV3-1/TRBV3-2 | NA | ASSQGVSANSPLH
TRBJ2-3 | TRBV11-2 | TRBD2 | ASSLDSPTSALLAQY
TRBJ2-7 | TRBV25-1 | NA | ASSPRGGQVGTYEQY
TRBJ2-1 | TRBV10-3 | NA | AIREDTEDNEQF
TRBJ1-1 | TRBV6-4 | TRBD1 | ASSERQGVSEAF
TRBJ1-6 | TRBV6-2/TRBV6-3 | TRBD1 | ASSYEPRTGGLGNSPLH